The rows below give T cell receptor beta chains drawn from one sample of a study of human T cells and chemical hapten exposure. TCRdb independently ran MiXCR on the RACE reads; one entry per CDR3 protein. The repertoire includes fewer than 300,000 distinct CDR3 sequences, roughly 7.7% of them detected once, and 1.2% sits in the top ten. Sequenced material: whole blood, taken in connection with sensitization to the hapten diphenylcyclopropenone (DPC). The source of these receptors is a man aged 18 to 30 with alopecia areata. Some clones in this sample may be carry-over from other donors' samples. CDR3s include the opening cysteine and the closing phenylalanine or tryptophan. The D gene is left open where the match is weak. The size of a clone is reported for some rows only, either as once, few or many, or as a class for expanded clones.

CDR3nt | CDR3aa | abundance | d_gene | j_gene | v_gene
TGTGCCAACGCCCTAGGTGGAGGAGGGGTCGTGGAGCAGTTCTTC | CANALGGGGVVEQFF | few | - | TRBJ2-1 | TRBV2
TGTGCCAGCAGCCGCCGGGCAACAGATACGCAGTATTTT | CASSRRATDTQYF | - | - | TRBJ2-3 | TRBV3-1
TGTGCCATCGGGGCAGAAATGAACACTGAAGCTTTCTTT | CAIGAEMNTEAFF | many | - | TRBJ1-1 | TRBV10-3
TGTGCCAGCAGTCAACTAGCGGGAATCAAAAACATTCAGTACTTC | CASSQLAGIKNIQYF | many | TRBD2 | TRBJ2-4 | TRBV28
TGTGCCAGCAGCTTACGCCCAGGGGTCACAGATACGCAGTATTTT | CASSLRPGVTDTQYF | - | - | TRBJ2-3 | TRBV13
TGTGCCACCAGAGGGGGTGACGGTGAAAAACTGTTTTTT | CATRGGDGEKLFF | few | - | TRBJ1-4 | TRBV12-3/TRBV12-4
TGTGCCAGCAGTTTATCCGGGAAATACGAGCAGTACTTC | CASSLSGKYEQYF | - | - | TRBJ2-7 | TRBV28
TGCGCCAGCAGTTGGGACGGAAGCTCTGGGGCCAACGTCCTGACTTTC | CASSWDGSSGANVLTF | few | - | TRBJ2-6 | TRBV5-1
TGTGCCAGCAGTTCCCGCAGGGGAAACACCATATATTTT | CASSSRRGNTIYF | few | - | TRBJ1-3 | TRBV28
TGTGCCAGCAGCGGCGGGGGGCCCCAAGAGACCCAGTACTTC | CASSGGGPQETQYF | few | TRBD2 | TRBJ2-5 | TRBV9
TGTGCCAGCAGCTTAGATCGGTTTTTCACAGATACGCAGTATTTT | CASSLDRFFTDTQYF | - | - | TRBJ2-3 | TRBV7-2
TGTGCCACCAGGGATAGCGGGGGGGAAGAATACAATGAGCAGTTCTTC | CATRDSGGEEYNEQFF | few | TRBD2 | TRBJ2-1 | TRBV24-1
TGTGCCAGCAGTTACCCGACTAGCGCGGGGGGAGAGACCCAGTACTTC | CASSYPTSAGGETQYF | few | TRBD2 | TRBJ2-5 | TRBV6-6
TGTGCCAGCAGTCCCACGGGGGGCTATGGCTACACCTTC | CASSPTGGYGYTF | many | - | TRBJ1-2 | TRBV12-3/TRBV12-4
TGTGCCAGCAGCGCCGGGACAGAACGATACGAGCAGTACTTC | CASSAGTERYEQYF | - | TRBD1 | TRBJ2-7 | TRBV7-9
TGTGCCAGCAGCTTATTGGGACAAAGCTCCTACAATGAGCAGTTCTTC | CASSLLGQSSYNEQFF | - | - | TRBJ2-1 | TRBV7-2
TGTGCCAGCAGCGGCACTGAAAAACTGTTTTTT | CASSGTEKLFF | many | - | TRBJ1-4 | TRBV6-6
TGTGCTAGTGGTCCGACAGGGGTGTTCCACTTT | CASGPTGVFHF | many | TRBD1 | TRBJ1-6 | TRBV12-5
TGTGCCATCAGTGAGGTGGCGGGCTCGAACACTGAAGCTTTCTTT | CAISEVAGSNTEAFF | - | - | TRBJ1-1 | TRBV10-3
TGTGCCAGCAGCTTAGGGGGGGCGGGCACTGAAGCTTTCTTT | CASSLGGAGTEAFF | many | - | TRBJ1-1 | TRBV7-2
TGCGCCAGCAGCTTTGGACAGTTAGATTCACCCCTCCACTTT | CASSFGQLDSPLHF | few | - | TRBJ1-6 | TRBV5-1
TGTGCCAGCAACGTAGTTGGGGGGCCAGAGACCCAGTACTTC | CASNVVGGPETQYF | - | - | TRBJ2-5 | TRBV11-2
TGTGCCAGCAGCCAAGATCGGGCCGGGGCAAACACCATATATTTT | CASSQDRAGANTIYF | few | - | TRBJ1-3 | TRBV14
TGTGCCAGCAGTGGAAGGGAGACCCAGTACTTC | CASSGRETQYF | many | - | TRBJ2-5 | TRBV6-2/TRBV6-3